The 13 T cell receptor beta chains below all came from one sample that was sequenced in a study of T-cell memory formation after mild COVID-19 (dated by TCRdb to the early 2020s). The library was built by means of 5' RACE. For sequencing, an Illumina NovaSeq 6000 was employed. TCRdb itself trimmed the public reads at Q25 with fastp, ran MiXCR and retained productive beta chains. CDR3 protein duplicates are merged, each entry listing the most common genes and DNA. For this sample there are 500,000 to 550,000 distinct CDR3 sequences; about 20% appear just once. The ten largest clones take up around 13% of the sample. The sequenced sample was PBMCs or a T cell subset sorted from them (not recorded which). The receptors shown here come from an adult woman who had mild COVID-19 (a few samples of this study predate the infection). The sample titles of this study are shuffled in the database, so cell type and time point are left out; the donor was told from shared clones.

The chain is built from TRBV11-2 and TRBJ2-1; D remains ambiguous. Per the germline V gene, CDR1 is SGHAT and CDR2 is FQNNGV. The length of the CDR3 is 15 residues. V was clipped by 1 base and J by 13 bases, with 20 bases between them. CDR3 in amino acids: CASSLVPLSANPQFF. The CDR3 bases are TGTGCCAGCAGCTTAGTCCCTCTCTCGGCTAACCCTCAGTTCTTC.

This clonotype was counted at least ten times. The chain carries TRBV3-1 and TRBJ1-6; D is uncertain. The CDR3 runs to 12 residues. The germline CDR1 and CDR2 sequences are LGHDT and YNNKEL (reference sequence). Trimming shortened V by 1 base and J by 9 bases, and 4 bases separated the two germline ends. This CDR3 reads CASSQVGSPLHF. The CDR3 region has the DNA TGTGCCAGCAGCCAAGTCGGTTCACCCCTCCACTTT.

This sequence joins TRBV7-2 and TRBJ2-1; maybe TRBD1 (6 bases). CDR1 SGHTA and CDR2 FQGNSA come from the germline V gene. The CDR3 is made up of 11 amino acids. V lost 2 bases, J lost 15 bases, and 11 bases lay in between. The CDR3 loop is CASSLRDIAFF. Written as DNA, the CDR3 is TGTGCCAGCAGCTTAAGGGACATCGCGTTCTTC. The full variable domain, rest sourced from reference TRBV7-2 and TRBJ2-1, is GAGVSQSPSNKVTEKGKDVELRCDPISGHTALYWYRQSLGQGLEFLIYFQGNSAPDKSGLPSDRFSAERTGGSVSTLTIQRTQQEDSAVYLCASSLRDIAFFGPGTRLTVL.

There are a few counts of this clonotype. The chain has TRBV27 and TRBJ1-5, with no clear D. Trimming pared 3 bases from V and 4 bases from J, leaving 16 bases between. The length of the CDR3 is 16 residues. Germline CDR1 is MNHEY and CDR2 is SMNVEV (reference sequence). CDR3 bases: TGTGCCAGCAGTTTTCGGCTTTCGTTAGGAAATCAGCCCCAGCATTTT. Protein sequence: CASSFRLSLGNQPQHF.

Many counts were recorded for this clonotype. The chain is built from TRBV12-3 or TRBV12-4 and TRBJ1-1; 8 nucleotides agree with TRBD1. The V and J ends lost 7 bases and 3 bases, in that order; junction bases with no gene match: 7. The CDR3 is 14 residues long. In DNA, the CDR3 is TGTGCCAGCACATTCCAGGGGGCGGACACTGAAGCTTTCTTT. Translated: CASTFQGADTEAFF.

This clonotype was observed a few times. The chain recombines TRBV29-1 with TRBJ2-7, with TRBD1 matching over 9 bases. Germline CDR1 is SQVTM and CDR2 is ANQGSEA. The CDR3 is 14 residues long. Trimming took 3 bases from V and 0 from J; bases not matched to a gene: 3. The CDR3 spells CSVETGGDSYEQYF. The CDR3 nucleotides are TGCAGCGTTGAGACAGGGGGGGACTCCTACGAGCAGTACTTC.

V gene TRBV7-2 combines with J gene TRBJ2-3; 14 bases are a match to TRBD2. Germline loops: CDR1 SGHTA, CDR2 FQGNSA. The CDR3 consists of 16 residues. V lost 5 bases to trimming and J lost 8 bases; unmatched junction nucleotides: 9. CDR3 in amino acids: CASSPLGTSGSSTQYF. CDR3 coding DNA: TGTGCCAGCAGCCCTTTGGGGACTAGCGGGAGTAGTACGCAGTATTTT.

This chain links TRBV6-1 with TRBJ1-5; perhaps TRBD1 as D (6 bases). CDR1 is MNHNS, CDR2 SASEGT, per germline. The CDR3 covers 14 residues. V lost 4 bases and J lost 1, with 8 bases in between. CDR3 sequence: CASSGGQSNQPQHF. The CDR3, as DNA: TGTGCCAGCAGTGGCGGACAGAGCAATCAGCCCCAGCATTTT.

The sample holds a few counts of this clonotype. The chain combines TRBV19 with TRBJ2-1; D is unresolved. There are 14 residues in the CDR3. V lost 3 bases to trimming and J lost 4 bases, with 10 bases between them. Germline loops: CDR1 LNHDA, CDR2 SQIVND (reference sequence). In DNA, the CDR3 is TGTGCCAGTAGTATGTCAAGGACGTACAATGAGCAGTTCTTC. It yields the protein CASSMSRTYNEQFF.

The chain joins TRBV10-3 to TRBJ2-3, with D tentatively TRBD1 (6 bases). This CDR3 spans 11 amino acids. Trimming took 3 bases from V and 12 from J, leaving 10 bases between them. CDR1 and CDR2 (germline): ENHRY, SYGVKD. The CDR3 region is CAISDGGPQYF. CDR3 in DNA: TGTGCCATCAGTGATGGGGGCCCCCAGTATTTT.

The genes are TRBV6-1 and TRBJ2-5; 8 nucleotides agree with TRBD1. The junction had 4 bases not matched to a gene; V was cut back by 4 bases and J by 3 bases. Germline lookup yields CDR1 MNHNS and CDR2 SASEGT. This CDR3 has 14 amino acids. Written as DNA, the CDR3 is TGTGCCAGCAGTGTTACAGGGGGAAAAGAGACCCAGTACTTC. It codes for CASSVTGGKETQYF.

V gene TRBV7-9 combines with J gene TRBJ2-4; TRBD1 matches at 8 bases. The CDR3 totals 17 residues. V dropped 4 bases and J dropped 7; count of bases not matched to a gene: 15. In germline, CDR1 is SEHNR, CDR2 FQNEAQ (reference sequence). CDR3 region: CASSSPTGASMRNIQYF. CDR3 coding DNA: TGTGCCAGCAGCTCCCCGACAGGGGCCTCAATGAGGAACATTCAGTACTTC.

This clonotype was found a few times. The rearrangement links TRBV24-1 to TRBJ2-3, with 8 bases identical to TRBD2. CDR3 length equals 16 residues. CDR1 is KGHDR and CDR2 is SFDVKD in the germline V gene. Losses at the gene ends were 4 bases for V and 2 bases for J; bases not matched to a gene: 7. CDR3 region: CATSDSLAESTDTQYF. The CDR3, as DNA: TGTGCCACCAGTGACTCACTAGCGGAATCCACAGATACGCAGTATTTT.